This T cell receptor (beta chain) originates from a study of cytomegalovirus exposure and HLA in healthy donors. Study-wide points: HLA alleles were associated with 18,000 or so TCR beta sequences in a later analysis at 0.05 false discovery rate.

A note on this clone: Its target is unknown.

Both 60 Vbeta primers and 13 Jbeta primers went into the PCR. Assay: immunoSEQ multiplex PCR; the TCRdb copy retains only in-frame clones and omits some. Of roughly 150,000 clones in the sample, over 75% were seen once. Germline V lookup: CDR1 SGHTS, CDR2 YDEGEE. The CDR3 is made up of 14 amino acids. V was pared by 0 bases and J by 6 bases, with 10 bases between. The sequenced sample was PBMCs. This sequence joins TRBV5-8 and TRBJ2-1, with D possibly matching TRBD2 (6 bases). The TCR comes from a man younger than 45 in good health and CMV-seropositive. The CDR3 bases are TGTGCCAGCAGCTTGGTTGGGACTGCCAATGAGCAGTTCTTC. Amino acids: CASSLVGTANEQFF. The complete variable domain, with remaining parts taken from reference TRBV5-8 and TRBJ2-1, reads EAGVTQSPTHLIKTRGQQATLRCSPISGHTSVYWYQQALGLGLQFLLWYDEGEERNRGNFPPRFSGRQFPNYSSELNVNALELEDSALYLCASSLVGTANEQFFGPGTRLTVL.